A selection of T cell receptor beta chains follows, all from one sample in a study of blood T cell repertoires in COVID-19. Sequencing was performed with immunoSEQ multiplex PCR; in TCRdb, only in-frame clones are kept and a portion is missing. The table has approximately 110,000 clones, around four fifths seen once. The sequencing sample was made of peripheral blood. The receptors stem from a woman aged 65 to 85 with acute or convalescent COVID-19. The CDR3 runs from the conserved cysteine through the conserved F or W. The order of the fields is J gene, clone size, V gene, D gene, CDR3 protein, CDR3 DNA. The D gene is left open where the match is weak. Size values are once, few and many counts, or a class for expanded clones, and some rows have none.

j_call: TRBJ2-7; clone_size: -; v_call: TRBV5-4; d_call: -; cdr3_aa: CASSRDLATRVGEQYF; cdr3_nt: TGTGCCAGCAGCCGGGACCTAGCGACAAGGGTCGGCGAGCAGTACTTC
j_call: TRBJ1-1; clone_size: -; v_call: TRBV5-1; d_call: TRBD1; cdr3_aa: CASSLGTGAADTEAFF; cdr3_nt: TGCGCCAGCAGCTTGGGGACAGGGGCCGCGGACACTGAAGCTTTCTTT
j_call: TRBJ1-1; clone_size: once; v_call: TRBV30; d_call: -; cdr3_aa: CAWAGNRTESTEAFF; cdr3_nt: TGTGCCTGGGCGGGAAACCGGACGGAGAGCACTGAAGCTTTCTTT
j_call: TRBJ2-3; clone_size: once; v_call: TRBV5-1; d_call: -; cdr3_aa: CASSPLGGGRTDTQYF; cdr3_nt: TGCGCCAGCAGCCCCTTGGGGGGGGGCCGCACAGATACGCAGTATTTT
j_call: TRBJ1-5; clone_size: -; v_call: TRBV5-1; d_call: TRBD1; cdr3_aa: CASSLEGTANQPQHF; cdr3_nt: TGCGCCAGCAGCCTCGAAGGGACAGCAAATCAGCCCCAGCATTTT
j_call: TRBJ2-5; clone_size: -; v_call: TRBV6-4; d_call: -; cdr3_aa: CASSGTGEEETQYF; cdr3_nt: TGTGCCAGCAGTGGCACAGGGGAGGAGGAGACCCAGTACTTC
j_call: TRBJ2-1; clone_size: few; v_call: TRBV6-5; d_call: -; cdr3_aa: CASSYSRVNEQFF; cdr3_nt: TGTGCCAGCAGTTACTCGCGGGTTAATGAGCAGTTCTTC
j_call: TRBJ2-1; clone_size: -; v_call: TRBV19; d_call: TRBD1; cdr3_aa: CATLQGPWDEQFF; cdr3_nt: TGTGCCACCCTACAGGGGCCTTGGGATGAGCAGTTCTTC
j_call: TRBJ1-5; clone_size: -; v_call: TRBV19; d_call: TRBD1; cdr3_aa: CATAQGAVNQPQHF; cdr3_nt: TGTGCCACCGCACAGGGGGCGGTCAATCAGCCCCAGCATTTT
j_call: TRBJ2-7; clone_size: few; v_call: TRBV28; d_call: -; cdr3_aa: CASSLTSSYEQYF; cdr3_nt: TGTGCCAGCAGTTTAACTAGCTCCTACGAGCAGTACTTC